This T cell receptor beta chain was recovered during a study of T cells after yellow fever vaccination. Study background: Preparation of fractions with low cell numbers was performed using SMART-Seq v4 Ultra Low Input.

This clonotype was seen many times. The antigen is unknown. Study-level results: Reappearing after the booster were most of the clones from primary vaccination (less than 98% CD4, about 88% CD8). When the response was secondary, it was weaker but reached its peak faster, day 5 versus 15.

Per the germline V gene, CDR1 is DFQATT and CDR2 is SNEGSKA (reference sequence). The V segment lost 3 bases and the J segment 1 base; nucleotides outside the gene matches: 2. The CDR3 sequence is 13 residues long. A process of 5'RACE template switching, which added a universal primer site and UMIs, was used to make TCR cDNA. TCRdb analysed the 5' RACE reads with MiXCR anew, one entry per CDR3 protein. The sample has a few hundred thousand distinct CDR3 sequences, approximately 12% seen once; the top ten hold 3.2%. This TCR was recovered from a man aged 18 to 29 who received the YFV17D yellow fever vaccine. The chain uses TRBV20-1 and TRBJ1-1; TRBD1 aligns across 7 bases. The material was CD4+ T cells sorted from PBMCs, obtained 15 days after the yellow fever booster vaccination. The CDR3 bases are TGCAGTGCTAGCCGACAGGGGAACACTGAAGCTTTCTTT. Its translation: CSASRQGNTEAFF.